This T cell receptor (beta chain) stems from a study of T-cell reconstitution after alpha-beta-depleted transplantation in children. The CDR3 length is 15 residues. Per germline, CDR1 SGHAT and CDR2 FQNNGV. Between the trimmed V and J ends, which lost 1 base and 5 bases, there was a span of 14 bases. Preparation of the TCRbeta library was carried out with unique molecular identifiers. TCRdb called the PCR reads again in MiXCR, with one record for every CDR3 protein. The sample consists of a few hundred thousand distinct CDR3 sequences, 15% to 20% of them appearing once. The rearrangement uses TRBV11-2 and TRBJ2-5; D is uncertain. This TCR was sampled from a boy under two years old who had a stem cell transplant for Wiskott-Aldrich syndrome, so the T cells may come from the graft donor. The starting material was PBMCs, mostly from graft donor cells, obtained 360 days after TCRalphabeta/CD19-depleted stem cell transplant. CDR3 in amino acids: CASSLGLLGMETQYF. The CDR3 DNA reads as TGTGCCAGCAGCTTAGGTCTGCTGGGGATGGAGACCCAGTACTTC.